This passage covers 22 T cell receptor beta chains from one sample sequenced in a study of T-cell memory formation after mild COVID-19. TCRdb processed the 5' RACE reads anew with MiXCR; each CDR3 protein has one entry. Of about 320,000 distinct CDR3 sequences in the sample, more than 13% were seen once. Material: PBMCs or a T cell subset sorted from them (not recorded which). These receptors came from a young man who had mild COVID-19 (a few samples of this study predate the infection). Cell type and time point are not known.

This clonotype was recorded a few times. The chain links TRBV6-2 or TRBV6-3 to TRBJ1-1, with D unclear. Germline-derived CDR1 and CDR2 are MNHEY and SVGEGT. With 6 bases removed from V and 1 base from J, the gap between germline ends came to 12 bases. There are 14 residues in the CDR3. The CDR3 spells CASSRPRQNTEAFF. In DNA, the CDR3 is TGTGCCAGCAGCCGACCCCGGCAGAACACTGAAGCTTTCTTT.

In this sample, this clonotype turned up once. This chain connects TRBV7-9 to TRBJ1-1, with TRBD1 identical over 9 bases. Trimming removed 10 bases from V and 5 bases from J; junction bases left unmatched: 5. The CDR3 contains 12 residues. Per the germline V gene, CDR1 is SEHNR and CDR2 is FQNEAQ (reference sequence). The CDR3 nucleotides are TGTGCCACGGGACAGGGACGGACTGAAGCTTTCTTT. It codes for CATGQGRTEAFF.

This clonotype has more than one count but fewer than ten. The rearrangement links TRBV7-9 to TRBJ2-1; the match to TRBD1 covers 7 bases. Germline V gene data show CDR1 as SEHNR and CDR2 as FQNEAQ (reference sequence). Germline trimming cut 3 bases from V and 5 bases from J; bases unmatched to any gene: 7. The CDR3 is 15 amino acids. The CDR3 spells CASSLVGTADNEQFF. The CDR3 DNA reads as TGTGCCAGCAGCTTGGTTGGGACAGCCGACAATGAGCAGTTCTTC.

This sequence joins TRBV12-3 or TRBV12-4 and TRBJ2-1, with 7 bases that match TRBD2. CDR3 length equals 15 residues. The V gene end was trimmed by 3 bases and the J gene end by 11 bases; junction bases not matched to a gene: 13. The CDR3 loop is CASSFPSGAIRQQFF. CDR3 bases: TGTGCCAGCAGTTTCCCCAGCGGGGCTATTCGGCAGCAGTTCTTC.

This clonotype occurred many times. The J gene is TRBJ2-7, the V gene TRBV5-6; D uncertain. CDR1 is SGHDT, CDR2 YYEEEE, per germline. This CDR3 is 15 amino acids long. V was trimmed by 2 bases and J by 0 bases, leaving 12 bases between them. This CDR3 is CASSFFRALSYEQYF. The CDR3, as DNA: TGTGCCAGCAGCTTCTTCCGGGCCCTCTCCTACGAGCAGTACTTC.

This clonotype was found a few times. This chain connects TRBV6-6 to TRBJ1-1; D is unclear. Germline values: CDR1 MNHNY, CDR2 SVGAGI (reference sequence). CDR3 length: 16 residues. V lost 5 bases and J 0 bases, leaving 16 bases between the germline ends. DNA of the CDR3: TGTGCCAGCAGTCCTTCATTCCCAGCGATGAACACTGAAGCTTTCTTT. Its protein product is CASSPSFPAMNTEAFF.

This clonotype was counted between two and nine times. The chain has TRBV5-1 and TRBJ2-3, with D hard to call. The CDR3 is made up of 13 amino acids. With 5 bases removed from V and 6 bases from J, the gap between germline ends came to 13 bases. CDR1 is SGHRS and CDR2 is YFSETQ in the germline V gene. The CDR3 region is CASRFSRPDTQYF. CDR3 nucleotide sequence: TGCGCCAGCAGATTCTCACGCCCCGATACGCAGTATTTT.

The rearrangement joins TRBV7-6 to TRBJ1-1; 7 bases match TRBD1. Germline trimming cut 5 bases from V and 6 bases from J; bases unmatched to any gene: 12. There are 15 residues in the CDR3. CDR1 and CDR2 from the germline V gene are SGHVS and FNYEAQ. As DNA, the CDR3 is TGTGCCAGCAGCCATAGCCACCACAGGGGCCCTGAAGCTTTCTTT. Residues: CASSHSHHRGPEAFF. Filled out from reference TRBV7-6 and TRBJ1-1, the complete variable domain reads GAGVSQSPRYKVTKRGQDVALRCDPISGHVSLYWYRQALGQGPEFLTYFNYEAQQDKSGLPNDRFSAERPEGSISTLTIQRTEQRDSAMYRCASSHSHHRGPEAFFGQGTRLTVV.

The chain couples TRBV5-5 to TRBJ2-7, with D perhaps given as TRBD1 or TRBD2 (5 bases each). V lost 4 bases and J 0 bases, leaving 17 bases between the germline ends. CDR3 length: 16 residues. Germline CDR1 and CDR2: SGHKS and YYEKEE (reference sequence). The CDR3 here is CASSREGRASSYEQYF. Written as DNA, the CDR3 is TGTGCCAGCAGCCGAGAGGGGCGCGCCAGCTCCTACGAGCAGTACTTC.

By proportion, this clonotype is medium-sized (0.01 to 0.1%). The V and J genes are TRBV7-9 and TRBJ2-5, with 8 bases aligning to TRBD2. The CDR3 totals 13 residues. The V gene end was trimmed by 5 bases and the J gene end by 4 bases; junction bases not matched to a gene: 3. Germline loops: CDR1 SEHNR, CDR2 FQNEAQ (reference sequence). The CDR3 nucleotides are TGTGCCAGCAGCCCTCGGGAGGGAGAGACCCAGTACTTC. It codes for CASSPREGETQYF.

CDR3 nucleotides: TGCGCCAGCAGCCGGACTCAGACAGGGGATTTCTACGAGCAGTACTTC. Protein product: CASSRTQTGDFYEQYF. The chain carries TRBV4-3 and TRBJ2-7; 8 bases match TRBD1. Germline V CDR1 and CDR2: LGHNA, YSLEER. The CDR3 contains 16 residues. V was clipped by 4 bases and J by 3 bases; unmatched bases: 11.

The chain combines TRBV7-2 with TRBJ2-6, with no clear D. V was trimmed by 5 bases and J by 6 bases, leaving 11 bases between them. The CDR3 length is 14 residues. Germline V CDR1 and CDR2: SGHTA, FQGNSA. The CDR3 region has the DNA TGTGCCAGCAGCGGGCCCCCGTTGGCCAACGTCCTGACTTTC. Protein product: CASSGPPLANVLTF.

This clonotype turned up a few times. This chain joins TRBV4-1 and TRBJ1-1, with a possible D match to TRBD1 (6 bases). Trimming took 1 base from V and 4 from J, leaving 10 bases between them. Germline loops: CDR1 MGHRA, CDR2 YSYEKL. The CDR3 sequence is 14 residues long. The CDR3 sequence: CASSQGVRGTEAFF. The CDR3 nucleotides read TGCGCCAGCAGCCAAGGGGTCAGGGGCACTGAAGCTTTCTTT.

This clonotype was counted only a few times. The chain's CDR3 is CASSLTGGPPDTQYF. The CDR3 nucleotides read TGTGCCAGCAGCTTAACGGGGGGGCCCCCAGATACGCAGTATTTT. The rearrangement links TRBV7-3 to TRBJ2-3; the D gene is possibly TRBD2 (7 bases). V was cut by 0 bases and J by 4 bases, with 11 bases left in between. Germline V gene lookup returns CDR1 SGHTA and CDR2 FQGTGA. The CDR3 is made up of 15 amino acids.

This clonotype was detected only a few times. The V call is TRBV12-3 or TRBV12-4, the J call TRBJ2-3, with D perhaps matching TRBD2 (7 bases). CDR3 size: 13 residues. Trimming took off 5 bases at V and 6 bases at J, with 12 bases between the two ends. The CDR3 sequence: CASSPAGADTQYF. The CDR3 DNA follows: TGTGCCAGCAGTCCTGCGGGGGCGGATACGCAGTATTTT.

The CDR3 loop is CASSPPHRGWGGELFF. The CDR3 coding sequence is TGTGCCAGCAGTCCACCCCACAGGGGGTGGGGCGGGGAGCTGTTTTTT. The chain uses TRBV27 and TRBJ2-2; 8 bases align to TRBD1. Germline V gene lookup returns CDR1 MNHEY and CDR2 SMNVEV (reference sequence). The V and J ends lost 5 bases and 7 bases, in that order; junction bases with no gene match: 12. This CDR3 contains 16 residues.

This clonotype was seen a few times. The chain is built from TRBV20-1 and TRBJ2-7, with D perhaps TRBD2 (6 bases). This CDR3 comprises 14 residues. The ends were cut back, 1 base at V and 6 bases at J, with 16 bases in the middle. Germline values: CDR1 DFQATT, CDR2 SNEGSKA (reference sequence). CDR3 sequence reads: CSARGWTNPTEQYF. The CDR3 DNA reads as TGCAGTGCTAGAGGTTGGACTAACCCCACCGAGCAGTACTTC.

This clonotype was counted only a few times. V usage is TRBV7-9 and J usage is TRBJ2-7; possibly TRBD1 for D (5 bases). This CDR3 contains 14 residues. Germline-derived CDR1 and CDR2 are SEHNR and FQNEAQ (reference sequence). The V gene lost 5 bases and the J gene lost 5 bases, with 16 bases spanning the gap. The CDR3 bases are TGTGCCAGCAGCGAGCCGACAGTGCACAACGAGCAGTACGTC. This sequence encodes CASSEPTVHNEQYV.

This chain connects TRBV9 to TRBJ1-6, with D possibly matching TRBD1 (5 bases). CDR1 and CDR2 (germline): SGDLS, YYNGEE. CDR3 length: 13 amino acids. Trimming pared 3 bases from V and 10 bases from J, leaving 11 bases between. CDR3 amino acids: CASSATVQSPLHF. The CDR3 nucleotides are TGTGCCAGCAGCGCGACAGTCCAGTCACCCCTCCACTTT.

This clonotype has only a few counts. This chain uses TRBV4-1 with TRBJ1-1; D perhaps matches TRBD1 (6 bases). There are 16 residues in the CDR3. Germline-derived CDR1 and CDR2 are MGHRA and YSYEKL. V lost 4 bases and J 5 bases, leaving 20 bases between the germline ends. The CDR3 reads CASSPIEQGKGTEAFF. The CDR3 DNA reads TGCGCCAGCAGCCCAATCGAACAGGGAAAGGGGACTGAAGCTTTCTTT.

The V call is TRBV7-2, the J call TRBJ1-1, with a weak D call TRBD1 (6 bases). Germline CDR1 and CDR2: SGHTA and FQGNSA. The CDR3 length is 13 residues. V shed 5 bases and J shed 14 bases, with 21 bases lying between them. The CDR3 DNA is TGTGCCAGCAGCCCCGGGCTGGGGGGCGGAGGGTTCTTT. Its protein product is CASSPGLGGGGFF.

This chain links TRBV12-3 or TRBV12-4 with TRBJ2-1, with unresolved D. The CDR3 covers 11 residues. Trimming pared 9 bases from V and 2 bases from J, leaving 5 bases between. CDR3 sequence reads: CASAPYNEQFF. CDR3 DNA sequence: TGTGCCAGTGCACCCTACAATGAGCAGTTCTTC.